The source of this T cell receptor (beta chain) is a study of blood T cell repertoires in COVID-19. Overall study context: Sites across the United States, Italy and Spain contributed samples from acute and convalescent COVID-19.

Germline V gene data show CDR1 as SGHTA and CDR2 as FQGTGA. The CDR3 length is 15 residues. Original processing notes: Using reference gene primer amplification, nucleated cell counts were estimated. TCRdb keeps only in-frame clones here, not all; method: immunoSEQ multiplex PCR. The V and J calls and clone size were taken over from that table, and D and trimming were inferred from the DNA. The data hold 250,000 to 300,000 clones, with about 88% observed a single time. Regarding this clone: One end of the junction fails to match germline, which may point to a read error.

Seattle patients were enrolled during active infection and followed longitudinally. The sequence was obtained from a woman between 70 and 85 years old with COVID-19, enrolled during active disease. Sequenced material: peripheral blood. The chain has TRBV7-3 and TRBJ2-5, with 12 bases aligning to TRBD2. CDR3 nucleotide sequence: TGTGCCAGCAGCCTAACCGGGACTAGCGGGGAGACCCAGTACTTC. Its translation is CASSLTGTSGETQYF.